This T cell receptor beta chain originates from a study of shared clonotypes between healthy human individuals (dated by TCRdb to the early 2020s). Study-level background: A few men and two women, aged 18 to 49 years, made up the cohort. For each donor, three plates each were used for CD4 naive and CD4 memory, two plates were used for CD8 naive, and one plate was used for CD8 memory. To estimate repertoire size and how much clonotypes are shared between individuals, the study performed deep sequencing of blood TCR repertoires from five healthy adults. Different laboratories and diverse techniques were used to prepare libraries and sequence TCR repertoires, to increase sequencing depth and limit assay-specific biases. Per donor, leukapheresis produced somewhere between about 0.9 and 9.5 billion PBMCs. Points the paper makes about the study in general: Rarefaction of sorted-subset datasets indicated incomplete sequencing despite the large sequencing depth. Approximately 5% of naive CD4, 3.5% of naive CD8, approximately 2.2% of memory CD4, and 0.35% to 0.5% of memory CD8 clonotypes were shared across a few donors. The small number of donors limited the genetic and exposure-history diversity represented. Pairwise subsampling led to the expectation that sequencing depth would affect the degree of clonotype sharing among donors. Sampling was restricted to blood, and TCR repertoires in tissue are likely to differ from TCR repertoires in blood. Clonotypes shared by all four sorted-subset donors showed higher generation probabilities than non-shared clonotypes. Larger estimated clonotype richness was generally found for naive subsets than for memory subsets.

Donors were healthy HIV-negative adults with no recently reported acute infections or vaccinations. Only Caucasian adults living in Nashville, Tennessee, USA were represented among the donors. CD4+ T cells were enriched through magnetic negative selection, after which naive cells were positively selected on CD45RA and the remaining negative fraction served as the memory subset. After blood collection by leukapheresis, PBMCs were isolated using Ficoll-Histopaque density gradient centrifugation and then cryopreserved in the vapor phase of liquid nitrogen. Analytical flow cytometry was used to check the purity and quantity of every magnetically sorted T cell population. Each sorted fraction had its genomic DNA isolated and then quantified by UV absorbance on a Nanodrop 2000c. V and J are trimmed by 0 bases and 3 bases, and the gene matches miss 13 bases of the junction. The germline V gene yields LGHNA for CDR1 and YNFKEQ for CDR2. From cysteine to phenylalanine, the CDR3 is 18 amino acids long. Only the CDR3 DNA stays, 54 bases, in frame from base 1.

Using the deep immunoSEQ assay, multiplex PCR amplified TCR CDR3 regions from genomic DNA. For each cell subset, the extracted genomic DNA was distributed evenly across all wells of several immunoSEQ 96-well plates, and each plate served as one replicate. For sorted subsets, each replicate PCR was loaded with 200 to 250 ng genomic DNA, equivalent to approximately 33,000 T cell genomes. Purified libraries were quantified with a Qubit 3.0 fluorometer, sized on a Bioanalyzer 2100, and re-quantified with the KAPA Library Quantification kit. Each immunoSEQ 96-well plate was sequenced on its own single-read 150-cycle Illumina NextSeq 550 flow cell. Turning to the authors' computational methods: Because the immunoSEQ output included only junctional sequences and no quality scores, the filtering could not be the same as the filtering used for full-length reads. To assign V/J genes and CDR3, sequences were annotated against IMGT germline references using PyIR, a Python wrapper for IgBLAST v1.9. Reads were filtered out if the reads had weak V/J assignments (E-value above 1e-6), no CDR3, stop codons, out-of-frame junctions, or ambiguous translated residues. V3J clonotypes were defined as sequences sharing the same inferred V gene, J gene, and CDR3 amino acid sequence. The percentage overlap between two repertoires was calculated by dividing the number of shared unique clonotypes by the size of the smaller repertoire. Repertoire richness was assessed with RTK rarefaction, the Chao1 estimator, and Recon v2.1 estimates of unobserved clonotypes. For all TCRbeta clonotypes obtained by the gDNA method from a few donors, generation probabilities were computed with OLGA. The immuneACCESS repertoire file appears here via TCRdb, limited to in-frame rearrangements. These files lack a portion of the clones; in checked studies, under half of the deficit traces to unresolved V genes, and the cause of the others is not known. The V and J calls and clone size are taken from that table; D and trimming were inferred from the DNA. Present in this sample are about 2.4 million clones, 93% of which were seen just once. About 0.39% of the sample goes to the ten largest clones.

A remark on this clone: Its antigen specificity is not known. Per-base quality was not reported, and no clone a single base away is much larger than it.

Material for sequencing was naive CD4+ T cells from PBMCs. The cell subset or site tag for this specimen amounts to: CD45RA+ positively selected. This sequence uses TRBV4-2 and TRBJ2-7, and 8 bases in between align with TRBD2. This TCR was recovered from a man younger than 35 in good health. Some clones in this sample may be carry-over from other donors' samples. CDR3 reads: CASSQDLSGKGGHYEQYF. The DNA is TGTGCCAGCAGCCAAGATCTTAGCGGGAAAGGGGGACACTACGAGCAGTACTTC.